Listed here are 13 T cell receptor beta chains from one sample, sequenced in a study of shared clonotypes between healthy human individuals. Generated by immunoSEQ multiplex PCR, the TCRdb table keeps only in-frame clones and is missing some. The sample lists under 750,000 clones, about two thirds occurring once. The source material was memory CD4+ T cells sorted from blood. Subset reported: CD45RA-negative fraction. The receptor source for this set is a young woman in good health.

This clone is a singleton in its sample. The chain is built from TRBV2 and TRBJ2-7; D not resolved. Germline CDR1 is SNHLY and CDR2 is FYNNEI. The CDR3 is 13 residues long. The V end was cut by 6 bases, the J end by 2 bases, with 11 bases between. Here the CDR3 reads CASRAESPYEQYF. The DNA for the CDR3 is TGTGCCAGCAGGGCGGAGTCCCCCTACGAGCAGTACTTC.

As DNA, the CDR3 is TGTGCCAGCAGTATGGGACTGCGAGGGGAGACCCAGTACTTC. Amino acids: CASSMGLRGETQYF. The V and J genes are TRBV2 and TRBJ2-5, with D possibly TRBD2 on 6 matching bases. Trimming cost V 5 bases and J 5 bases, with 15 bases left between them. Germline CDR1 SNHLY, CDR2 FYNNEI. This CDR3 has 14 amino acids.

This clone was observed a single time. The chain recombines TRBV15 with TRBJ2-7, with 10 bases aligning to TRBD2. CDR1 is LNHNV and CDR2 is YYDKDF in the germline V gene (reference sequence). The V gene end was trimmed by 1 base and the J gene end by 4 bases; junction bases not matched to a gene: 7. This CDR3 has 16 amino acids. CDR3 amino acids: CATSRGSGRAGYEQYF. CDR3 nucleotides: TGTGCCACCAGCAGAGGCAGCGGGAGGGCAGGTTACGAGCAGTACTTC.

V gene TRBV15 combines with J gene TRBJ2-1; 10 bases map to TRBD1. V lost 0 bases, J lost 6 bases, and 14 bases stayed unmatched. In germline, CDR1 is LNHNV, CDR2 YYDKDF (reference sequence). The CDR3 consists of 19 residues. The DNA of the CDR3 is TGTGCCACCAGCAGAGATTCGGGACAGGGGATGGCACTGGGCAATGAGCAGTTCTTC. Translating it yields CATSRDSGQGMALGNEQFF.

This clone was recorded once. The chain has TRBV19 and TRBJ1-5; possibly TRBD1 for D (6 bases). This CDR3 region has 17 residues. Trimming pared 8 bases from V and 0 bases from J, leaving 20 bases between. Germline V CDR1 and CDR2: LNHDA, SQIVND (reference sequence). The CDR3 loop is CASSQFGTPYSNQPQHF. In nucleotides, the CDR3 is TGTGCCAGTTCCCAATTCGGGACACCTTATAGCAATCAGCCCCAGCATTTT.

The V gene is TRBV7-9, the J gene TRBJ1-3, with D unclear. CDR1 SEHNR and CDR2 FQNEAQ come from the germline V gene (reference sequence). Trimming stripped 2 bases from V and 0 bases from J, with 8 bases between. The CDR3 extends over 15 amino acids. The CDR3: CASSLTKGSGNTIYF. CDR3 DNA: TGTGCCAGCAGCTTAACAAAGGGCTCTGGAAACACCATATATTTT.

V is TRBV7-2 and J is TRBJ1-1, with D unresolved. CDR3 length: 16 amino acids. Germline V CDR1 and CDR2: SGHTA, FQGNSA. The V end was cut by 0 bases, the J end by 1 base, with 12 bases between. CDR3 bases: TGTGCCAGCAGCTTAGCAACGGTTGGCGGGAACACTGAAGCTTTCTTT. Protein product: CASSLATVGGNTEAFF.

This clone was detected many times. The rearrangement joins TRBV7-2 to TRBJ1-3; no clear D. Trimming took off 3 bases at V and 16 bases at J, with 13 bases between the two ends. Germline V gene sequence: CDR1 SGHTA, CDR2 FQGNSA. The CDR3 spans 11 residues. CDR3 in DNA: TGTGCCAGCAGCTTGGGCCCCGCGCGGTATTTT. Protein: CASSLGPARYF.

V and J are TRBV2 and TRBJ1-5; D remains ambiguous. The CDR3 runs to 13 residues. Germline V gives CDR1 SNHLY, CDR2 FYNNEI. V was trimmed by 7 bases and J by 0 bases, leaving 7 bases between them. The CDR3, as DNA: TGTGCCAGCATGAGGGATAGCAATCAGCCCCAGCATTTT. Its translation: CASMRDSNQPQHF.

CDR3 residues: CAVGASGTGANVLTF. CDR3 DNA: TGTGCCGTTGGGGCGTCAGGGACTGGGGCCAACGTCCTGACTTTC. The V call is TRBV6-5, the J call TRBJ2-6, with a tentative D call TRBD1 (5 bases). The V and J ends lost 11 bases and 2 bases respectively, with 16 bases between them. Germline assignment: CDR1 MNHEY and CDR2 SVGAGI. The CDR3 loop spans 15 amino acids.

This chain joins TRBV19 and TRBJ2-1; D ambiguous. Germline V lookup: CDR1 LNHDA, CDR2 SQIVND (reference sequence). Trimming removed 6 bases at V and 2 bases at J, with 8 bases between. This CDR3 has 13 residues. The CDR3 here is CASSRNAYNEQFF. DNA of the CDR3: TGTGCCAGTAGCCGGAACGCCTACAATGAGCAGTTCTTC.

The gene calls are TRBV23-1 and TRBJ2-1; D is uncertain. TRBV23-1 is given ORF status, its function remaining uncertain. CDR3 length equals 15 residues. Trimming stripped 4 bases from V and 3 bases from J, with 13 bases between. CDR3 sequence reads: CASSPPPGIYNEQFF. DNA of the CDR3: TGCGCCAGCAGTCCCCCCCCAGGCATCTACAATGAGCAGTTCTTC.

The rearrangement joins TRBV29-1 to TRBJ1-2; tentative D call: TRBD1 (6 bases). Germline loops: CDR1 SQVTM, CDR2 ANQGSEA. This CDR3 region has 11 residues. Trimming pared 7 bases from V and 7 bases from J, leaving 13 bases between. For the CDR3, the DNA is TGCAGCGGGGGGGGACAACGTGGCTACACCTTC. It translates to CSGGGQRGYTF.